The 24 T cell receptor beta chains reported below all come from one sample, sequenced in a study of CD8+ T cells in alopecia areata. Reverse transcribed after extraction, RNA yielded cDNA as the sequencing template. Repertoires were generated with immunoSEQ multiplex PCR, while TCRdb's copy carries only in-frame clones and drops some. This table holds some 170,000 clones, 67% found once. The specimen was CD8+ T cells sorted from blood, collected at week 0. The receptor set was obtained from a human donor with alopecia areata.

The genes are TRBV2 and TRBJ2-4; D gene ambiguous. With 8 bases removed from V and 0 bases from J, the gap between germline ends came to 8 bases. The CDR3 totals 13 residues. Germline V lookup: CDR1 SNHLY, CDR2 FYNNEI. The CDR3 coding sequence is TGTGCCAGCTTTGGGGAAGCCAAAAACATTCAGTACTTC. Translating gives CASFGEAKNIQYF.

This chain joins TRBV9 and TRBJ2-7; D is perhaps TRBD2 (6 bases). Per germline, CDR1 SGDLS and CDR2 YYNGEE. The CDR3 is 14 amino acids. V was trimmed by 4 bases and J by 5 bases, leaving 16 bases between them. This CDR3 reads CASSPSGGSDEQYF. The CDR3 DNA reads TGTGCCAGCAGCCCTTCTGGGGGGTCCGACGAGCAGTACTTC.

The gene calls are TRBV4-1 and TRBJ2-5, with 10 bases fitting TRBD2. V lost 1 base, J lost 3 bases, and 5 bases stayed unmatched. CDR1 and CDR2 from the germline V gene are MGHRA and YSYEKL. The CDR3 consists of 16 residues. The CDR3 DNA follows: TGCGCCAGCAGCCAAGGTGGACTAGCGGTCGAAGAGACCCAGTACTTC. It specifies CASSQGGLAVEETQYF.

This chain connects TRBV9 to TRBJ2-2; a possible D gene is TRBD1 (5 bases). CDR3 length: 15 amino acids. The ends were cut back, 0 bases at V and 0 bases at J, with 6 bases in the middle. Germline V lookup: CDR1 SGDLS, CDR2 YYNGEE. CDR3 coding DNA: TGTGCCAGCAGCGTAGTGGACACGAACACCGGGGAGCTGTTTTTT. It is translated as CASSVVDTNTGELFF.

The V gene is TRBV29-1, the J gene TRBJ1-2; TRBD1 matches 9 bases. V dropped 7 bases and J dropped 8; count of bases not matched to a gene: 11. This CDR3 region has 13 residues. From germline, CDR1 is SQVTM and CDR2 ANQGSEA. CDR3 amino acids: CSARTGEGEGYTF. DNA of the CDR3: TGCAGCGCCCGGACAGGGGAGGGGGAAGGCTACACCTTC.

This chain joins TRBV2 and TRBJ2-2; D is possibly TRBD2 (6 bases). Germline V gives CDR1 SNHLY, CDR2 FYNNEI. The CDR3 loop spans 14 amino acids. The germline V and J ends were trimmed by 7 bases and 5 bases, with 14 bases remaining between them. CDR3 nucleotides: TGTGCCAGCACTCGCGGTAGCGGAACCGGGGAGCTGTTTTTT. This sequence encodes CASTRGSGTGELFF.

This clone was found a few times. The sample carries other DNA sequences with the same CDR3. The CDR3 region is CASSLEGSNQPQHF. The CDR3 nucleotides read TGCGCCAGCAGCTTGGAGGGGAGCAATCAGCCCCAGCATTTT. The V call is TRBV5-1, the J call TRBJ1-5, with D possibly TRBD1 on 5 matching bases. This CDR3 comprises 14 residues. Trimming cost V 0 bases and J 1 base, with 5 bases left between them. Per germline, CDR1 SGHRS and CDR2 YFSETQ.

The chain carries TRBV11-2 and TRBJ2-7, with D unresolved. CDR3 length equals 11 residues. The germline V gene encodes CDR1 SGHAT and CDR2 FQNNGV. Trimming took off 1 base at V and 3 bases at J, with 1 base between the two ends. The CDR3: CASSLVYEQYF. The DNA for the CDR3 is TGTGCCAGCAGCTTAGTCTACGAGCAGTACTTC.

Here the CDR3 DNA reads TGCAGTGCCAAGCGGGGGAAGCAGTACTTC. It specifies CSAKRGKQYF. The chain is built from TRBV20-1 and TRBJ2-7, with 8 bases matching TRBD2. Germline V gene data show CDR1 as DFQATT and CDR2 as SNEGSKA (reference sequence). V was clipped by 6 bases and J by 8 bases; unmatched bases: 3. The CDR3 contains 10 residues.

This clone was seen only once. The chain uses TRBV4-1 and TRBJ2-7; D is unresolved. The CDR3 has 15 amino acids. V lost 0 bases and J lost 5, with 14 bases in between. CDR1 MGHRA and CDR2 YSYEKL come from the germline V gene. CDR3 region: CASSQEGRPLDEQYF. CDR3 nucleotides: TGCGCCAGCAGCCAAGAAGGCAGACCCTTGGACGAGCAGTACTTC.

This rearrangement joins TRBV15 to TRBJ2-1, with D unclear. Trimming removed 4 bases at V and 0 bases at J, with 10 bases between. The germline V gene encodes CDR1 LNHNV and CDR2 YYDKDF (reference sequence). CDR3 length: 15 residues. CDR3 residues: CATSMTRNSYNEQFF. The CDR3 DNA is TGTGCCACCAGCATGACACGAAACTCCTACAATGAGCAGTTCTTC.

This clone was detected a few times. The rearrangement links TRBV2 to TRBJ2-5; D remains unclear. The CDR3 has 12 residues. Germline loops: CDR1 SNHLY, CDR2 FYNNEI. V lost 6 bases and J lost 2, with 7 bases in between. The DNA of the CDR3 is TGTGCCAGCAGGGCGGAACAAGAGACCCAGTACTTC. Translating gives CASRAEQETQYF.

The rearrangement links TRBV5-6 to TRBJ1-5; D perhaps matches TRBD1 (6 bases). The CDR3 is 18 amino acids. Looked up from germline, CDR1 is SGHDT and CDR2 is YYEEEE. With 4 bases removed from V and 0 bases from J, the gap between germline ends came to 20 bases. CDR3 sequence reads: CASSPHGGPHYSNQPQHF. CDR3 coding DNA: TGTGCCAGCAGCCCGCACGGGGGGCCTCACTATAGCAATCAGCCCCAGCATTTT.

DNA of the CDR3: TGCAGTGCTACAGGTAGCACTGAAGCTTTCTTT. As protein: CSATGSTEAFF. The genes are TRBV20-1 and TRBJ1-1; D remains unclear. The length of the CDR3 is 11 residues. The V gene lost 4 bases and the J gene lost 4 bases, with 7 bases spanning the gap. Germline CDR1 is DFQATT and CDR2 is SNEGSKA (reference sequence).

The V call is TRBV29-1, the J call TRBJ1-2, with 9 bases lining up with TRBD1. V lost 6 bases, J lost 6 bases, and 8 bases stayed unmatched. The CDR3 runs 13 residues. Per germline, CDR1 SQVTM and CDR2 ANQGSEA. For the CDR3, the DNA is TGCAGCGTGCCGGGACAGGGTTTGAATGGCTACACCTTC. This gives the protein CSVPGQGLNGYTF.

J is TRBJ2-5 and V is TRBV4-1; no firm D call. V was shortened by 4 bases and J by 2 bases, with 2 bases between the two germline ends. The CDR3 totals 11 residues. The germline gives CDR1 MGHRA, CDR2 YSYEKL. CDR3: CASSRQETQYF. In DNA, the CDR3 is TGCGCCAGCAGCCGTCAAGAGACCCAGTACTTC.

This chain connects TRBV7-8 to TRBJ2-7; maybe TRBD1 (6 bases). V lost 1 base, J lost 0 bases, and 10 bases lay in between. Germline V gene lookup returns CDR1 SGHVS and CDR2 FQNEAQ. The CDR3 runs 15 residues. CDR3 in DNA: TGTGCCAGCAGCTTAGAGGTGACAGGCTCCTACGAGCAGTACTTC. Amino acids: CASSLEVTGSYEQYF.

A few counts support this clone. The V and J genes are TRBV2 and TRBJ2-7; D may be TRBD1 or TRBD2 (5 bases each). Trimming stripped 1 base from V and 2 bases from J, with 12 bases between. The CDR3 has 15 residues. Germline V gene data show CDR1 as SNHLY and CDR2 as FYNNEI. Here the CDR3 reads CASSEGDGLAYEQYF. CDR3 DNA sequence: TGTGCCAGCAGTGAAGGGGACGGGCTAGCCTACGAGCAGTACTTC.

The rearrangement links TRBV30 to TRBJ2-3; D uncertain. CDR1 is GTSNPN and CDR2 is SVGIG in the germline V gene (reference sequence). The germline V and J ends were trimmed by 4 bases and 2 bases, with 16 bases remaining between them. The CDR3 length is 15 residues. The CDR3 bases are TGTGCCTGGACACCCCCCCCTGGTTTCACAGATACGCAGTATTTT. Translated: CAWTPPPGFTDTQYF.

This chain uses TRBV29-1 with TRBJ2-4; unclear D gene. The germline gives CDR1 SQVTM, CDR2 ANQGSEA. The CDR3 consists of 15 residues. Trimming left V 4 bases short and J 3 bases short, with 16 bases between. The CDR3 protein is CSVGVESFGKNIQYF. DNA of the CDR3: TGCAGCGTTGGCGTAGAAAGCTTTGGCAAAAACATTCAGTACTTC. The full variable domain, completed using reference TRBV29-1 and TRBJ2-4, is SAVISQKPSRDICQRGTSLTIQCQVDSQVTMMFWYRQQPGQSLTLIATANQGSEATYESGFVIDKFPISRPNLTFSTLTVSNMSPEDSSIYLCSVGVESFGKNIQYFGAGTRLSVL.

The chain is built from TRBV29-1 and TRBJ1-1; no reliable D call. CDR3 length: 16 amino acids. CDR1 and CDR2 from the germline V gene are SQVTM and ANQGSEA. V lost 1 base to trimming and J lost 3 bases, with 18 bases between them. For the CDR3, the DNA is TGCAGCGTTGAAGGAGATATAAGGGAGTTGGACACTGAAGCTTTCTTT. It is translated as CSVEGDIRELDTEAFF.

The chain employs TRBV30 and TRBJ1-4; D call uncertain. The CDR3 totals 13 residues. V gave up 4 bases and J gave up 8 bases, with 14 bases separating them. CDR1 is GTSNPN, CDR2 SVGIG, per germline (reference sequence). Here the CDR3 reads CAWTDEGGEKLFF. For the CDR3, the DNA is TGTGCCTGGACTGACGAGGGAGGGGAAAAACTGTTTTTT.

This rearrangement joins TRBV5-6 to TRBJ1-1, with TRBD1 as a possible D gene (5 bases). CDR3 size: 16 residues. With 1 base removed from V and 0 bases from J, the gap between germline ends came to 13 bases. CDR1 is SGHDT and CDR2 is YYEEEE in the germline V gene. CDR3 in amino acids: CASSLSTDFMNTEAFF. The CDR3 coding sequence is TGTGCCAGCAGCTTGTCGACAGACTTCATGAACACTGAAGCTTTCTTT. Complete variable domain (other parts from reference TRBV5-6 and TRBJ1-1): DAGVTQSPTHLIKTRGQQVTLRCSPKSGHDTVSWYQQALGQGPQFIFQYYEEEERQRGNFPDRFSGHQFPNYSSELNVNALLLGDSALYLCASSLSTDFMNTEAFFGQGTRLTVV.

This clone came up a few times. This chain joins TRBV27 and TRBJ1-6; a weak D match, TRBD1 (6 bases). V was pared by 6 bases and J by 3 bases, with 15 bases between. Germline assignment: CDR1 MNHEY and CDR2 SMNVEV (reference sequence). The length of the CDR3 is 16 residues. The CDR3 DNA follows: TGTGCCAGCAGGACCAACAGGGCTTTCTATAATTCACCCCTCCACTTT. It codes for CASRTNRAFYNSPLHF.